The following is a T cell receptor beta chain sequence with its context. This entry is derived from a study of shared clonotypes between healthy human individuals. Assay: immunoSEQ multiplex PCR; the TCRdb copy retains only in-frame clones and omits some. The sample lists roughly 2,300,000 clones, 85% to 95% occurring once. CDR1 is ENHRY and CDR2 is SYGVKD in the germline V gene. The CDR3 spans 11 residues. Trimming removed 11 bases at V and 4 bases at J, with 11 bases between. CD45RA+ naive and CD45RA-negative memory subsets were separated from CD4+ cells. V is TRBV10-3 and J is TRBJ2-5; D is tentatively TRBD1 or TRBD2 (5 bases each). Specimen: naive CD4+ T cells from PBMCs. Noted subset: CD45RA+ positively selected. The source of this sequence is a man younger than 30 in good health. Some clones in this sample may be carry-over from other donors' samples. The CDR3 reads CASGSGETQYF. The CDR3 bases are TGTGCCTCAGGGAGTGGAGAGACCCAGTACTTC.